The TCR beta chain described here comes from a study of T cells in localized non-small cell lung cancer. Of note for this clone: Its specificity is not known.

Whole-study results and caveats: Across samples, adjacent lung featured a median roughly 62 of the top 100 tumor clones.

The germline CDR1 and CDR2 sequences are WSHSY and SAAADI. CDR3 length equals 14 residues. Between the trimmed V and J ends, which lost 0 bases and 10 bases, there was a span of 10 bases. The method was immunoSEQ multiplex PCR; TCRdb's version includes in-frame clones alone and lacks a portion of them. The sample records about 36,000 clones, 85% to 95% being singletons. The input for sequencing was peripheral blood, taken before any cancer treatment. The source of this sequence is a female donor older than 55 with stage I lung adenocarcinoma. This rearrangement joins TRBV10-2 to TRBJ1-6; D remains ambiguous. DNA of the CDR3: TGCGCCAGCAGTGAGTCGGGTGGACTCTCACCCCTCCACTTT. Protein sequence: CASSESGGLSPLHF.